This TCR beta chain derives from a study of T-cell reconstitution after alpha-beta-depleted transplantation in children. Unique molecular identifiers were incorporated during preparation of the TCRbeta library. From the PCR reads, TCRdb called clonotypes with MiXCR, one entry per CDR3 protein. Of about 220,000 distinct CDR3 sequences listed, 17% were seen once; the top ten hold roughly two fifths. This clonotype was found many times. Its antigen is not known. Broader study findings: The authors attributed T-cell counts and diversity one year after transplant mostly to newly produced T cells.

The sample in question was PBMCs, mostly from graft donor cells, obtained 360 days after TCRalphabeta/CD19-depleted stem cell transplant. The receptor was derived from a male patient under 10 years old who had a stem cell transplant for acute lymphoblastic leukemia, so the T cells may come from the graft donor.

CDR3 protein: CASTEQGHEQYF. CDR3 nucleotides: TGCGCCAGCACTGAACAGGGCCACGAGCAGTACTTC. The rearrangement uses TRBV5-1 and TRBJ2-7; TRBD1 is a possible D gene (6 bases). The CDR3 loop spans 12 amino acids. Trimming removed 6 bases at V and 5 bases at J, with 12 bases between. The germline V gene has CDR1 SGHRS and CDR2 YFSETQ.